This T cell receptor (beta chain) was captured by sequencing in a study of shared clonotypes between healthy human individuals. Overall study findings and caveats: Sampling involved blood alone; tissue repertoires likely differ.

The germline V gene has CDR1 MDHEN and CDR2 SYDVKM. Germline trimming cut 3 bases from V and 6 bases from J; bases unmatched to any gene: 5. The CDR3 contains 15 residues. Comments on this clone: Its target is unknown.

Clones were sequenced by immunoSEQ multiplex PCR, and TCRdb holds only the in-frame ones, with some missing. The sample consists of fewer than 600,000 clones, around three quarters of them appearing once. The V gene is TRBV28, the J gene TRBJ2-2; 9 bases align to TRBD1. The clonotype originates from a woman aged 40 to 50 in good health. Some clones in this sample may be carry-over from other donors' samples. The sample comprised PBMCs. CDR3 nucleotides: TGTGCCAGCAGTTTCGGGACAGGGATCCCCGGGGAGCTGTTTTTT. This translates into CASSFGTGIPGELFF.